This passage covers 23 T cell receptor beta chains from one sample sequenced in a study of vaccination and CD4 T cells after COVID-19. Treatment here: approximately nine-day PBMC culture with coronavirus spike peptide pools or control peptides (ViraFEST assay). No antigen has been identified for these receptors. An Oncomine TCR Beta short-read assay was used to sequence the DNA from cultured CD4+ T cells. TCRdb re-analysed the PCR reads in MiXCR, keeping a single row per CDR3 protein. The profile shows about 21,000 distinct CDR3 sequences, 50% of them singletons. Sequences were obtained from CD4+ T cells from blood, cultured in vitro. The receptors come from a human donor who had recovered from COVID-19.

The J gene is TRBJ1-1, the V gene TRBV30; possible D gene TRBD1, 6 bases. Trimming stripped 4 bases from V and 1 base from J, with 10 bases between. Germline lookup yields CDR1 GTSNPN and CDR2 SVGIG (reference sequence). There are 13 residues in the CDR3. CDR3 sequence (DNA): TGTGCCTGGATTCGGGGGGCGAACACTGAAGCTTTCTTT. Translating gives CAWIRGANTEAFF. Full variable domain (missing parts from reference TRBV30 and TRBJ1-1): SQTIHQWPATLVQPVGSPLSLECTVEGTSNPNLYWYRQAAGRGLQLLFYSVGIGQISSEVPQNLSASRPQDRQFILSSKKLLLSDSGFYLCAWIRGANTEAFFGQGTRLTVV.

The rearrangement links TRBV14 to TRBJ2-2, with D hard to call. This CDR3 region has 14 residues. Germline V gives CDR1 SGHDN, CDR2 FVKESK. V was clipped by 4 bases and J by 1 base, with 7 bases between them. The CDR3 region is CASSPDLNTGELFF. The CDR3 DNA sequence: TGTGCCAGCAGCCCAGACCTGAACACCGGGGAGCTGTTTTTT.

The rearrangement joins TRBV9 to TRBJ2-7; the D gene is possibly TRBD2 (6 bases). The CDR3 length is 14 residues. V lost 2 bases and J lost 2, with 11 bases in between. CDR1 is SGDLS, CDR2 YYNGEE, per germline. In DNA, the CDR3 is TGTGCCAGCAGCGTCGGGACTCCACCCTACGAGCAGTACTTC. Its protein product is CASSVGTPPYEQYF.

This clonotype was seen only once. The rearrangement uses TRBV19 and TRBJ1-6; D might be TRBD1 (6 bases). Trimming shortened V by 5 bases and J by 10 bases, and 12 bases separated the two germline ends. CDR3 length: 13 amino acids. Germline-derived CDR1 and CDR2 are LNHDA and SQIVND (reference sequence). This CDR3 is CASSQGIESPLHF. CDR3 nucleotides: TGTGCCAGTAGTCAGGGGATAGAATCACCCCTCCACTTT.

The chain combines TRBV11-3 with TRBJ1-5; possibly TRBD1 for D (5 bases). Trimming took 2 bases from V and 0 from J, leaving 14 bases between them. The germline CDR1 and CDR2 sequences are SGHNT and YENEEA. This CDR3 comprises 17 residues. CDR3 in amino acids: CASSLWDGGPSNQPQHF. As DNA, the CDR3 is TGTGCCAGCAGCTTATGGGACGGAGGACCTAGCAATCAGCCCCAGCATTTT.

This clonotype was observed a handful of times. The chain recombines TRBV19 with TRBJ1-5, with D unresolved. This CDR3 has 14 amino acids. V lost 9 bases to trimming and J lost 0 bases, with 12 bases between them. CDR1 and CDR2 from the germline V gene are LNHDA and SQIVND (reference sequence). CDR3 bases: TGTGCCAGCCGACGGGGAACTAGCAATCAGCCCCAGCATTTT. Protein product: CASRRGTSNQPQHF.

The table lists this clonotype with a count of one. This chain connects TRBV6-5 to TRBJ2-7, with 7 nucleotides matching TRBD1. Germline CDR1 reads MNHEY; CDR2 reads SVGAGI. The CDR3 length is 17 residues. V lost 4 bases, J lost 2 bases, and 14 bases stayed unmatched. The CDR3 DNA follows: TGTGCCAGCAGTTTCCCGGGGTCTAGGGGGCGTCCCTACGAGCAGTACTTC. Translating gives CASSFPGSRGRPYEQYF.

The gene calls are TRBV10-3 and TRBJ2-4, with 7 nucleotides matching TRBD1. Germline-derived CDR1 and CDR2 are ENHRY and SYGVKD. The CDR3 spans 15 residues. Trimming removed 10 bases from V and 5 bases from J; junction bases left unmatched: 14. CDR3 region: CATRGGGPSQNIQYF. CDR3 nucleotides: TGTGCCACCCGAGGGGGCGGGCCTAGCCAAAACATTCAGTACTTC.

The V gene is TRBV28, the J gene TRBJ1-5; no reliable D call. CDR3 size: 14 residues. Germline loops: CDR1 MDHEN, CDR2 SYDVKM. V was shortened by 3 bases and J by 1 base, with 7 bases between the two germline ends. The CDR3 loop is CASSFLGSNQPQHF. CDR3 sequence (DNA): TGTGCCAGCAGTTTCTTGGGGAGCAATCAGCCCCAGCATTTT.

The chain links TRBV11-1 to TRBJ1-1, with unresolved D. The CDR3 covers 14 residues. V was trimmed by 0 bases and J by 4 bases, leaving 9 bases between them. CDR1 is SGHAT and CDR2 is FQDESV in the germline V gene (reference sequence). This CDR3 reads CASSLARAVTEAFF. In DNA form, the CDR3 reads TGTGCCAGCAGCTTAGCGCGAGCAGTCACTGAAGCTTTCTTT.

The chain employs TRBV5-1 and TRBJ1-2; the match to TRBD1 covers 12 bases. The CDR3 sequence is 15 residues long. V was clipped by 0 bases and J by 4 bases; unmatched bases: 1. Germline-derived CDR1 and CDR2 are SGHRS and YFSETQ. For the CDR3, the DNA is TGCGCCAGCAGCTTGGGGGGACAGGGGGCCTATGGCTACACCTTC. Translation gives CASSLGGQGAYGYTF. Based on the CDR3 plus reference TRBV5-1 and TRBJ1-2, the full variable domain is KAGVTQTPRYLIKTRGQQVTLSCSPISGHRSVSWYQQTPGQGLQFLFEYFSETQRNKGNFPGRFSGRQFSNSRSEMNVSTLELGDSALYLCASSLGGQGAYGYTFGSGTRLTVV.

CDR3 sequence reads: CSAVQGGGSYEQYF. CDR3 in DNA: TGCAGTGCTGTCCAGGGGGGCGGGAGCTACGAGCAGTACTTC. The chain joins TRBV20-1 to TRBJ2-7; the D gene could be TRBD1 or TRBD2 (7 bases each). Per germline, CDR1 DFQATT and CDR2 SNEGSKA (reference sequence). The CDR3 totals 14 residues. Trimming removed 5 bases at V and 3 bases at J, with 17 bases between.

This sequence joins TRBV7-9 and TRBJ1-3, with D possibly matching TRBD1 (6 bases). The V and J ends lost 5 bases and 1 base respectively, with 18 bases between them. This CDR3 has 17 residues. The germline V gene encodes CDR1 SEHNR and CDR2 FQNEAQ (reference sequence). CDR3 sequence (DNA): TGTGCCAGCAGCGAACGAGGGGGAGGTACGTCTGGAAACACCATATATTTT. Protein sequence: CASSERGGGTSGNTIYF.

The chain joins TRBV7-3 to TRBJ2-3, with D uncertain. Germline V gene data show CDR1 as SGHTA and CDR2 as FQGTGA. The V end was cut by 2 bases, the J end by 2 bases, with 8 bases between. The CDR3 spans 14 residues. Here the CDR3 reads CASSLGQNTDTQYF. DNA of the CDR3: TGTGCCAGCAGCTTAGGCCAGAACACAGATACGCAGTATTTT.

This clonotype was observed a few times. The V and J genes are TRBV10-2 and TRBJ2-3; 14 bases match TRBD2. The CDR3 covers 14 residues. With 10 bases clipped from V and 5 bases from J, the junction kept 5 bases outside the gene matches. The germline gives CDR1 WSHSY, CDR2 SAAADI. The CDR3 is CATRTSGRIDTQYF. CDR3 coding DNA: TGCGCCACACGGACTAGCGGGAGGATAGATACGCAGTATTTT.

This clonotype was seen a few times. V and J are TRBV10-3 and TRBJ1-2; D gene ambiguous. V was shortened by 4 bases and J by 5 bases, with 14 bases between the two germline ends. The length of the CDR3 is 14 residues. Germline V gives CDR1 ENHRY, CDR2 SYGVKD. The CDR3 region is CAISGNTRGYGYTF. In DNA form, the CDR3 reads TGTGCCATCAGTGGAAACACACGCGGATATGGCTACACCTTC.

This clonotype was observed a single time. The gene calls are TRBV12-3 or TRBV12-4 and TRBJ1-5; 7 bases align to TRBD1. V lost 5 bases to trimming and J lost 4 bases; unmatched junction nucleotides: 8. This CDR3 has 15 amino acids. The CDR3 sequence is CASSAGTAGNQPQHF. The DNA for the CDR3 is TGTGCCAGCAGTGCCGGGACAGCGGGAAATCAGCCCCAGCATTTT.

The gene calls are TRBV15 and TRBJ2-5, with TRBD1 identical over 7 bases. The germline V gene encodes CDR1 LNHNV and CDR2 YYDKDF (reference sequence). The V segment lost 1 base and the J segment 5 bases; nucleotides outside the gene matches: 4. This CDR3 comprises 14 residues. Here the CDR3 DNA reads TGTGCCACCAGCAGAGGACAGGGCTGGGAGACCCAGTACTTC. Residues: CATSRGQGWETQYF.

The table lists this clonotype with a few counts. The J gene is TRBJ1-2, the V gene TRBV19, with 9 bases lining up with TRBD1. Losses at the gene ends were 4 bases for V and 4 bases for J; bases not matched to a gene: 7. CDR1 is LNHDA and CDR2 is SQIVND in the germline V gene (reference sequence). This CDR3 has 15 residues. CDR3 amino acids: CASSRGQGGSYGYTF. Written as DNA, the CDR3 is TGTGCCAGTAGTAGGGGACAGGGAGGGAGCTATGGCTACACCTTC. Based on the CDR3 plus reference TRBV19 and TRBJ1-2, the full variable domain is DGGITQSPKYLFRKEGQNVTLSCEQNLNHDAMYWYRQDPGQGLRLIYYSQIVNDFQKGDIAEGYSVSREKKESFPLTVTSAQKNPTAFYLCASSRGQGGSYGYTFGSGTRLTVV.

This clonotype came up a few times. The chain recombines TRBV21-1 with TRBJ1-1. TRBV21-1 is shown as a pseudogene. The CDR3 consists of 10 residues. CDR3 sequence: CASTLTEAFF. The CDR3 DNA reads TGTGCCAGCACCTTGACTGAAGCTTTCTTT.

V usage is TRBV4-2 and J usage is TRBJ2-7; possibly TRBD2 for D (6 bases). CDR1 is LGHNA and CDR2 is YNFKEQ in the germline V gene. This CDR3 region has 15 residues. V was cut by 0 bases and J by 3 bases, with 12 bases left in between. DNA of the CDR3: TGTGCCAGCAGCCAAGACCCCAGTAGCGGCTACGAGCAGTACTTC. Encoded protein: CASSQDPSSGYEQYF.

J is TRBJ2-2 and V is TRBV6-1; D possibly matches TRBD1 or TRBD2 (5 bases each). The CDR3 runs 15 residues. V was trimmed by 6 bases and J by 4 bases, leaving 15 bases between them. In germline, CDR1 is MNHNS, CDR2 SASEGT. This chain's CDR3 is CASSPSGPFTGELFF. The CDR3 DNA reads as TGTGCCAGCAGCCCCTCGGGACCTTTCACCGGGGAGCTGTTTTTT.

The chain joins TRBV5-4 to TRBJ1-6; 9 positions match TRBD1. The CDR3 loop spans 14 amino acids. V trimming: 3 bases; J trimming: 10 bases; junction bases outside the gene matches: 5. In germline, CDR1 is SGHNT, CDR2 YYREEE (reference sequence). The CDR3 region is CASSWDRAWSPLHF. The CDR3 bases are TGTGCCAGCAGCTGGGACAGGGCCTGGTCACCCCTCCACTTT.